The source of this T cell receptor beta chain is a study of T cells in Graves' hyperthyroidism and ophthalmopathy. General observations from the study: Blood held most thyroid clonotypes expanded above 0.001 frequency. Ophthalmopathy was separated from stable hyperthyroidism by a 13 V-J model.

What was amplified from RNA transcripts were TCR beta CDR3 regions. HTBI primers were employed in a first-round RT-PCR of the TCR CDR3. A single record per CDR3 protein comes from TCRdb applying MiXCR to the multiplex PCR reads. The sample records some 600,000 distinct CDR3 sequences, around 46% being singletons. For this clonotype: Its antigen is unknown.

Uncontrolled infection, other autoimmune disease, pregnancy and lactation each barred patients from inclusion. Orbital computed tomography, thyroid ultrasound, serum thyroxine and TRAb, and clinical symptoms together informed the diagnoses. Germline assignment: CDR1 LNHNV and CDR2 YYDKDF (reference sequence). V lost 6 bases, J lost 9 bases, and 29 bases lay in between. The CDR3 is made up of 17 amino acids. The sequence was collected from a woman between 18 and 30 years old with Graves' hyperthyroidism. The sequencing sample was made of peripheral blood or thyroid tissue (not recorded which). The V call is TRBV15, the J call TRBJ2-5; a possible D gene is TRBD2 (5 bases). CDR3 loop: CATSDSLVSAPTGAQYF. For the CDR3, the DNA is TGTGCCACCAGTGATTCCCTCGTAAGTGCCCCTACCGGGGCCCAGTACTTC.